Following are 22 T cell receptor beta chains from one sample sequenced in a study of T cell changes during pregnancy in multiple sclerosis. Sequenced by immunoSEQ multiplex PCR; TCRdb stores in-frame clones only, minus some. The sample carries 75,000 to 90,000 clones, 91% recorded once. The sample consisted of PBMCs, taken in the first trimester of pregnancy. All receptors derive from a female donor in good health, serving as a control in a pregnancy study. Some clones in this sample may be carry-over from other donors' samples.

V usage is TRBV5-1 and J usage is TRBJ2-7, with D hard to call. Germline values: CDR1 SGHRS, CDR2 YFSETQ. There are 13 residues in the CDR3. V was shortened by 1 base and J by 1 base, with 6 bases between the two germline ends. The chain's CDR3 is CASSLTVSYEQYF. Here the CDR3 DNA reads TGCGCCAGCAGCTTGACGGTTTCCTACGAGCAGTACTTC.

The sample holds a few counts of this clone. The chain employs TRBV9 and TRBJ1-5, with D maybe TRBD1 (5 bases). The germline gives CDR1 SGDLS, CDR2 YYNGEE. The V end was cut by 4 bases, the J end by 3 bases, with 11 bases between. The CDR3 length is 14 residues. CDR3 in amino acids: CASSPGGLNQPQHF. CDR3 DNA sequence: TGTGCCAGCAGCCCCGGGGGTCTCAATCAGCCCCAGCATTTT. Using reference TRBV9 and TRBJ1-5 for the parts outside the CDR3, the full variable domain is DSGVTQTPKHLITATGQRVTLRCSPRSGDLSVYWYQQSLDQGLQFLIQYYNGEERAKGNILERFSAQQFPDLHSELNLSSLELGDSALYFCASSPGGLNQPQHFGDGTRLSIL.

This chain joins TRBV27 and TRBJ2-7; possibly TRBD2 for D (5 bases). Germline loops: CDR1 MNHEY, CDR2 SMNVEV (reference sequence). The CDR3 length is 13 residues. The V end was cut by 10 bases, the J end by 1 base, with 14 bases between. CDR3 nucleotide sequence: TGTGCCACCCGACGGACGGGATCCTACGAGCAGTACTTC. Protein sequence: CATRRTGSYEQYF.

The V and J genes are TRBV9 and TRBJ2-7, with TRBD2 identical over 9 bases. This CDR3 has 15 residues. Germline V lookup: CDR1 SGDLS, CDR2 YYNGEE. J gave up 6 bases and V 3 bases, and 10 bases lay outside the gene matches. The CDR3 bases are TGTGCCAGCAGCGCTACGACTAGCGGTCCCTTCGAGCAGTACTTC. Its translation is CASSATTSGPFEQYF.

The chain has TRBV5-6 and TRBJ2-1; 8 nucleotides match TRBD2. There are 17 residues in the CDR3. The ends lost 3 bases at V and 1 base at J; junction bases unmatched: 9. Germline V gives CDR1 SGHDT, CDR2 YYEEEE. CDR3 in amino acids: CASSSGGGVLSYNEQFF. For the CDR3, the DNA is TGTGCCAGCAGCTCGGGAGGGGGGGTCCTTTCCTACAATGAGCAGTTCTTC.

The J gene is TRBJ2-2, the V gene TRBV9; D gene ambiguous. The CDR3 spans 16 residues. Germline assignment: CDR1 SGDLS and CDR2 YYNGEE. Trimming removed 1 base from V and 2 bases from J, with 12 bases in between. The CDR3 sequence: CASSVSQADNTGELFF. DNA for the CDR3: TGTGCCAGCAGCGTAAGTCAGGCAGACAACACCGGGGAGCTGTTTTTT. The whole variable domain, filled in from reference TRBV9 and TRBJ2-2, reads DSGVTQTPKHLITATGQRVTLRCSPRSGDLSVYWYQQSLDQGLQFLIQYYNGEERAKGNILERFSAQQFPDLHSELNLSSLELGDSALYFCASSVSQADNTGELFFGEGSRLTVL.

The rearrangement links TRBV28 to TRBJ1-2, with D hard to call. Per the germline V gene, CDR1 is MDHEN and CDR2 is SYDVKM. Trimming took 5 bases from V and 4 from J, leaving 5 bases between them. This CDR3 has 11 residues. For the CDR3, the DNA is TGTGCCAGCAGTGGAGCCTATGGCTACACCTTC. Protein: CASSGAYGYTF.

V is TRBV2 and J is TRBJ2-5, with TRBD2 matching over 8 bases. The CDR3 totals 16 residues. Germline trimming cut 6 bases from V and 1 base from J; bases unmatched to any gene: 10. Germline CDR1 and CDR2: SNHLY and FYNNEI. In nucleotides, the CDR3 is TGTGCCAGCAGACCCGCCGGGGGGGCCATCCAAGAGACCCAGTACTTC. Amino acid sequence: CASRPAGGAIQETQYF.

J is TRBJ2-5 and V is TRBV6-4; D ambiguous. The CDR3 spans 13 residues. The V gene's germline CDR1 is MRHNA and CDR2 SNTAGT. V lost 7 bases and J lost 1, with 10 bases in between. This CDR3 reads CASKVYSQETQYF. CDR3 sequence (DNA): TGTGCCAGCAAGGTCTACAGCCAAGAGACCCAGTACTTC.

This chain links TRBV5-1 with TRBJ1-1, with D maybe TRBD1 (6 bases). CDR1 is SGHRS and CDR2 is YFSETQ in the germline V gene. The CDR3 is 14 amino acids. Trimming pared 1 base from V and 4 bases from J, leaving 11 bases between. The CDR3 sequence is CASSLRGAVTEAFF. The CDR3, as DNA: TGCGCCAGCAGCTTGCGGGGGGCGGTCACTGAAGCTTTCTTT.

The chain couples TRBV27 to TRBJ2-1, with 8 bases aligning to TRBD2. Per germline, CDR1 MNHEY and CDR2 SMNVEV (reference sequence). Losses at the gene ends were 3 bases for V and 0 bases for J; bases not matched to a gene: 4. The CDR3 totals 16 residues. The CDR3 is CASSFLTSASYNEQFF. As DNA, the CDR3 is TGTGCCAGCAGTTTCCTGACTAGCGCCTCCTACAATGAGCAGTTCTTC.

The rearrangement uses TRBV27 and TRBJ2-3, with D possibly matching TRBD2 (5 bases). This CDR3 is 14 amino acids long. Germline assignment: CDR1 MNHEY and CDR2 SMNVEV (reference sequence). The V end lost 5 bases, the J end lost 2 bases, and 11 bases lay between the germline ends. This CDR3 reads CASSTREYTDTQYF. The CDR3 nucleotides are TGTGCCAGCAGTACTAGAGAATACACAGATACGCAGTATTTT.

The chain carries TRBV5-4 and TRBJ2-3, with TRBD1 matching 9 bases. Germline CDR1 and CDR2: SGHNT and YYREEE (reference sequence). The CDR3 runs to 15 residues. With 5 bases clipped from V and 0 bases from J, the junction kept 4 bases outside the gene matches. The CDR3 spells CASRRGQGSTDTQYF. In nucleotides, the CDR3 is TGTGCCAGCAGGCGGGGACAGGGAAGCACAGATACGCAGTATTTT.

The chain employs TRBV29-1 and TRBJ2-1; 9 bases agree with TRBD2. The CDR3 covers 14 residues. CDR1 is SQVTM and CDR2 is ANQGSEA in the germline V gene. The trim removed 2 bases at V and 6 bases at J, leaving 5 bases unmatched. The CDR3 DNA sequence: TGCAGCGTTGAAATCCCGACTAGCGGCAATGAGCAGTTCTTC. It encodes CSVEIPTSGNEQFF.

The chain has TRBV27 and TRBJ1-4, with D possibly TRBD1 on 5 matching bases. This CDR3 has 14 amino acids. Germline CDR1 and CDR2: MNHEY and SMNVEV (reference sequence). V was pared by 6 bases and J by 7 bases, with 15 bases between. Here the CDR3 reads CASSNPGLFEKLFF. CDR3 nucleotides: TGTGCCAGCAGCAACCCGGGACTCTTTGAAAAACTGTTTTTT. Full variable domain (missing parts from reference TRBV27 and TRBJ1-4): EAQVTQNPRYLITVTGKKLTVTCSQNMNHEYMSWYRQDPGLGLRQIYYSMNVEVTDKGDVPEGYKVSRKEKRNFPLILESPSPNQTSLYFCASSNPGLFEKLFFGSGTQLSVL.

The rearrangement joins TRBV21-1 to TRBJ2-5; the table gives TRBD2 as D, unverified against the DNA. TRBV21-1 is classified as a pseudogene. The CDR3 length is 16 residues. CDR3 nucleotide sequence: TGTGCCAGCAGCAAAGGGAAGGGGGGGGCCGTAAAGACCCAGTACTTC. It specifies CASSKGKGGAVKTQYF.

CDR3 sequence (DNA): TGTGCCAGCAGTTTAGGCATCGGGGGGAACACTGAAGCTTTCTTT. It yields the protein CASSLGIGGNTEAFF. The chain has TRBV27 and TRBJ1-1; a weak D match, TRBD1 (5 bases). Trimming left V 2 bases short and J 1 base short, with 11 bases between. CDR1 is MNHEY, CDR2 SMNVEV, per germline (reference sequence). This CDR3 has 15 amino acids.

V and J are TRBV18 and TRBJ2-7; TRBD1 matches at 8 bases. V was pared by 3 bases and J by 0 bases, with 7 bases of the junction left unmatched. CDR1 is KGHSH, CDR2 LQKENI, per germline. CDR3 length: 16 amino acids. CDR3 protein: CASSPLRTGSSYEQYF. In DNA, the CDR3 is TGTGCCAGCTCACCCCTCAGGACAGGGAGCTCCTACGAGCAGTACTTC. The full variable domain, its missing parts supplied by reference TRBV18 and TRBJ2-7, is NAGVMQNPRHLVRRRGQEARLRCSPMKGHSHVYWYRQLPEEGLKFMVYLQKENIIDESGMPKERFSAEFPKEGPSILRIQQVVRGDSAAYFCASSPLRTGSSYEQYFGPGTRLTVT.

In its sample, this clone was seen a few times. This chain links TRBV5-4 with TRBJ2-7, with D uncertain. Germline values: CDR1 SGHNT, CDR2 YYREEE (reference sequence). This CDR3 has 14 amino acids. V dropped 3 bases and J dropped 3 bases, with 13 bases sitting between them. The CDR3, as DNA: TGTGCCAGCAGCTCGTGGCAGGTCGGCTACGAGCAGTACTTC. Translating gives CASSSWQVGYEQYF. The full variable domain, in which reference TRBV5-4 and TRBJ2-7 provide the parts outside the CDR3, is ETGVTQSPTHLIKTRGQQVTLRCSSQSGHNTVSWYQQALGQGPQFIFQYYREEENGRGNFPPRFSGLQFPNYSSELNVNALELDDSALYLCASSSWQVGYEQYFGPGTRLTVT.

CDR3 sequence (DNA): TGTGCCAGTAGTCCCGGTCGGACTAGCGGAAGGGGGGGGGAGCAGTACTTC. Translation gives CASSPGRTSGRGGEQYF. This sequence joins TRBV19 and TRBJ2-7, with 10 bases lining up with TRBD2. From germline, CDR1 is LNHDA and CDR2 SQIVND (reference sequence). J was trimmed by 7 bases and V by 5 bases; bases with no gene match: 17. This CDR3 is 17 amino acids long.

This clone was detected once. The chain employs TRBV5-1 and TRBJ2-1; a possible D gene is TRBD2 (5 bases). The V gene lost 4 bases and the J gene lost 8 bases, with 13 bases spanning the gap. The CDR3 length is 13 residues. The germline gives CDR1 SGHRS, CDR2 YFSETQ. CDR3 residues: CASSGGLADEQFF. The CDR3 DNA sequence: TGCGCCAGCAGCGGTGGACTGGCGGATGAGCAGTTCTTC.

For the CDR3, the DNA is TGTGCCAGCAGCAAATTCAACTCCGTGGCGGATTCCTTC. It is translated as CASSKFNSVADSF. This sequence joins TRBV21-1 and TRBJ2-7; TRBD2, the D gene given by the table, was not confirmed from the DNA. TRBV21-1 counts as a pseudogene. CDR3 size: 13 residues.